This record concerns one T cell receptor (beta chain) sequence. What it recognizes is unknown. This specimen comes from a study of beta chain features in type 1 diabetes. What was sequenced were expressed TCRB transcripts, since all of the isolated RNA had been reverse transcribed. Clones were read by immunoSEQ multiplex PCR, and TCRdb kept only the in-frame ones, dropping some. This repertoire shows around 110,000 clones, less than 20% found once; its top ten account for about 2.5%. Cell sorting via CD45RO/CCR7/CD25/CD127/CD95/CD27 was performed to obtain CD4+ naive, central memory, regulatory and stem cell-like memory cells. V was clipped by 0 bases and J by 6 bases, with 8 bases between them. CDR3 length equals 14 residues. Germline V gene sequence: CDR1 LGHNA, CDR2 YSLEER. Findings and limits, study-wide: HLA influence on TCRB rearrangement stayed unresolved here. Moderately but significantly shorter TCRB CDR3s were found in Type 1 diabetes patients in all four CD4+ subsets. Amplification by PCR could prefer shorter templates, with the same effect in patients and controls. The naive, central memory and Treg TCRB repertoires of patients appeared to be more similar to one another than those of healthy donors.

Sample: central memory CD4+ T cells from blood. The chain carries TRBV4-3 and TRBJ2-2; the D is unclear. The TCR sequence derives from a man aged 30 to 39 with type 1 diabetes. CDR3 in amino acids: CASSQDVDPGELFF. The CDR3 nucleotides read TGCGCCAGCAGCCAAGATGTGGACCCCGGGGAGCTGTTTTTT.